Following are 13 T cell receptor beta chains from one sample sequenced in a study of graft-versus-host responses after intestinal transplantation. Profiled with immunoSEQ multiplex PCR; TCRdb holds only in-frame clones, not every one. The sample holds about 57,000 clones, about 90% seen once. Sequencing was performed on PBMCs, taken 26 days after transplant. The source is a human patient who received an intestinal transplant, so some T cells may come from the graft donor.

The CDR3 bases are TGTGCCAGCAGCTTAGGCTCGGGACTGCGGGGAACTACCTACGAGCAGTACTTC. Translating it yields CASSLGSGLRGTTYEQYF. The chain recombines TRBV5-6 with TRBJ2-7, with D possibly being TRBD2 (6 bases). The germline V gene encodes CDR1 SGHDT and CDR2 YYEEEE. Trimming shortened V by 2 bases and J by 2 bases, and 23 bases separated the two germline ends. The CDR3 spans 18 residues.

The chain recombines TRBV29-1 with TRBJ2-1, with D possibly TRBD1 on 6 matching bases. The CDR3 consists of 14 residues. Germline assignment: CDR1 SQVTM and CDR2 ANQGSEA. Trimming shortened V by 8 bases and J by 5 bases, and 19 bases separated the two germline ends. The CDR3 DNA sequence: TGCAGCACGGTGATAGGAGCAGGGGACAATGAGCAGTTCTTC. Protein: CSTVIGAGDNEQFF.

The chain is built from TRBV25-1 and TRBJ1-1, with D tentatively TRBD1 (5 bases). The CDR3 spans 13 residues. CDR1 and CDR2 from the germline V gene are MGHDK and SYGVNS. V was trimmed by 8 bases and J by 5 bases, leaving 15 bases between them. The chain's CDR3 is CASSNQGSTEAFF. The CDR3, as DNA: TGTGCCAGCTCCAACCAGGGCAGTACTGAAGCTTTCTTT.

This chain's CDR3 is CASSFRDRELQETQYF. The DNA for the CDR3 is TGTGCCAGCAGTTTCAGAGACCGGGAGCTACAAGAGACCCAGTACTTC. This chain uses TRBV28 with TRBJ2-5, with TRBD2 as a possible D gene (6 bases). Germline V gene sequence: CDR1 MDHEN, CDR2 SYDVKM. This CDR3 contains 16 residues. The ends were cut back, 3 bases at V and 2 bases at J, with 16 bases in the middle.

The rearrangement joins TRBV6-1 to TRBJ1-1, with unresolved D. Trimming removed 7 bases at V and 0 bases at J, with 6 bases between. The germline V gene has CDR1 MNHNS and CDR2 SASEGT. The CDR3 runs to 12 residues. CDR3 DNA: TGTGCCAGCAAGGGAGTGAACACTGAAGCTTTCTTT. It specifies CASKGVNTEAFF.

The genes are TRBV4-1 and TRBJ2-5; 7 nucleotides match TRBD1. J lost 5 bases, V lost 0 bases, and 6 bases had no gene match. This CDR3 region has 15 residues. Looked up from germline, CDR1 is MGHRA and CDR2 is YSYEKL. The CDR3 DNA follows: TGCGCCAGCAGCCAAGATCCCAGGGGGTTGGAGACCCAGTACTTC. Encoded protein: CASSQDPRGLETQYF.

The chain has TRBV27 and TRBJ1-2, with D unresolved. The V gene's germline CDR1 is MNHEY and CDR2 SMNVEV (reference sequence). This CDR3 spans 14 amino acids. V lost 3 bases and J lost 0, with 8 bases in between. CDR3 loop: CASSFGAANYGYTF. The CDR3 DNA reads as TGTGCCAGCAGTTTTGGAGCCGCTAACTATGGCTACACCTTC.

The chain employs TRBV7-9 and TRBJ2-7; TRBD2 matches at 11 bases. Unmatched junction bases numbered 5, after V lost 4 bases and J lost 0 bases. This CDR3 spans 16 amino acids. Per germline, CDR1 SEHNR and CDR2 FQNEAQ (reference sequence). CDR3 DNA sequence: TGTGCCAGCAGCTCGGAGACTAGCGGGATCTCCTACGAGCAGTACTTC. Its translation: CASSSETSGISYEQYF. Together with reference TRBV7-9 and TRBJ2-7, the CDR3 gives the full variable domain: DTGVSQNPRHKITKRGQNVTFRCDPISEHNRLYWYRQTLGQGPEFLTYFQNEAQLEKSRLLSDRFSAERPKGSFSTLEIQRTEQGDSAMYLCASSSETSGISYEQYFGPGTRLTVT.

This rearrangement joins TRBV5-6 to TRBJ2-1; TRBD1 aligns across 8 bases. After removal of 1 base from V and 8 bases from J, the junction contained 11 bases not matched to a gene. The CDR3 spans 16 residues. CDR1 and CDR2 (germline): SGHDT, YYEEEE. DNA of the CDR3: TGTGCCAGCAGCTTGATATCTGCAGGGGGCTTTTATGAGCAGTTCTTC. Its protein product is CASSLISAGGFYEQFF.

This chain links TRBV7-8 with TRBJ2-7, with TRBD2 identical over 7 bases. With V trimmed by 2 bases and J by 4 bases, 8 bases remained unmatched. Germline CDR1 SGHVS, CDR2 FQNEAQ. The CDR3 consists of 15 residues. This chain's CDR3 is CASSLYAGRAYEQYV. CDR3 in DNA: TGTGCCAGCAGCTTATATGCAGGGAGGGCATACGAGCAGTACGTC.

The chain employs TRBV28 and TRBJ1-6, with D maybe TRBD1 (6 bases). CDR1 and CDR2 (germline): MDHEN, SYDVKM. The CDR3 has 15 amino acids. Trimming removed 3 bases from V and 7 bases from J, with 13 bases in between. The CDR3 DNA sequence: TGTGCCAGCAGTTTCGGGAGGGGGTACAATTCACCCCTCCACTTT. Translation: CASSFGRGYNSPLHF.

The CDR3 bases are TGCAGCGTTGACGGCAGGGAAACTGAAGCTTTCTTT. This encodes CSVDGRETEAFF. The chain uses TRBV29-1 and TRBJ1-1; a possible D gene is TRBD1 (5 bases). The CDR3 has 12 amino acids. With 3 bases removed from V and 5 bases from J, the gap between germline ends came to 10 bases. Germline V CDR1 and CDR2: SQVTM, ANQGSEA.

The J gene is TRBJ1-1, the V gene TRBV19, with D hard to call. V was trimmed by 6 bases and J by 3 bases, leaving 11 bases between them. The CDR3 is made up of 13 amino acids. Germline CDR1 is LNHDA and CDR2 is SQIVND (reference sequence). The CDR3 sequence is CASSQTGYTEAFF. CDR3 coding DNA: TGTGCCAGTAGCCAGACTGGGTACACTGAAGCTTTCTTT.